Following are 14 T cell receptor beta chains from one sample sequenced in a study of shared clonotypes between healthy human individuals. Libraries were prepared by immunoSEQ multiplex PCR; TCRdb keeps only in-frame clonotypes and omits some of them. The table shows about 1 million clones, with about 74% occurring only once. The sequencing input was memory CD4+ T cells sorted from blood. Subset here: CD45RA-negative fraction. The receptors were gathered from a man in his late teens or twenties in good health.

The rearrangement uses TRBV10-3 and TRBJ1-6; D is uncertain. The V and J ends lost 2 bases and 7 bases respectively, with 6 bases between them. The germline V gene encodes CDR1 ENHRY and CDR2 SYGVKD. CDR3 length equals 13 residues. The CDR3 bases are TGTGCCATCAGTGAGGTCCTCAATTCACCCCTCCACTTT. It codes for CAISEVLNSPLHF.

In its sample, this clone was seen a few times. The chain uses TRBV6-6 and TRBJ1-1; D call uncertain. The germline gives CDR1 MNHNY, CDR2 SVGAGI (reference sequence). Trimming removed 6 bases from V and 1 base from J, with 12 bases in between. CDR3 length equals 14 residues. The CDR3 region is CASRYPGENTEAFF. Written as DNA, the CDR3 is TGTGCCAGCAGATACCCCGGAGAGAACACTGAAGCTTTCTTT.

This clone was observed a handful of times. This CDR3 is CASSQPGQRYEQYF. CDR3 DNA: TGTGCCAGCAGCCAACCGGGACAGAGGTACGAGCAGTACTTC. This chain connects TRBV5-4 to TRBJ2-7; 7 bases agree with TRBD1. CDR1 and CDR2 from the germline V gene are SGHNT and YYREEE (reference sequence). The ends lost 4 bases at V and 4 bases at J; junction bases unmatched: 8. The CDR3 loop spans 14 amino acids.

A single count supports this clone. This sequence joins TRBV18 and TRBJ2-2; D ambiguous. The V gene lost 3 bases and the J gene lost 0 bases, with 8 bases spanning the gap. Germline V gene lookup returns CDR1 KGHSH and CDR2 LQKENI. This CDR3 has 15 residues. The chain's CDR3 is CASSPNAANTGELFF. In nucleotides, the CDR3 is TGTGCCAGCTCACCTAACGCGGCGAACACCGGGGAGCTGTTTTTT.

In regard to this clone: A much more abundant neighbour one base away suggests this may be a read error. The same CDR3 is also encoded by other DNA sequences in this sample. The rearrangement joins TRBV30 to TRBJ1-1; tentatively, D is TRBD1 (5 bases). Germline CDR1 is GTSNPN and CDR2 is SVGIG (reference sequence). The CDR3 length is 12 residues. The V and J ends lost 3 bases and 5 bases respectively, with 10 bases between them. This CDR3 reads CAWREGRTEAFF. The CDR3 nucleotides read TGTGCCTGGAGGGAGGGGAGAACTGAAGCTTTCTTT.

As regards this clone: This same CDR3 is encoded by further DNA sequences in the sample. The genes are TRBV6-5 and TRBJ2-2, with D possibly TRBD2 on 6 matching bases. The CDR3 extends over 13 amino acids. Germline V CDR1 and CDR2: MNHEY, SVGAGI. The V end lost 2 bases, the J end lost 5 bases, and 6 bases lay between the germline ends. This chain's CDR3 is CASSYGGTGELFF. CDR3 nucleotides: TGTGCCAGCAGTTACGGAGGGACCGGGGAGCTGTTTTTT.

This chain connects TRBV6-5 to TRBJ1-2; D is ambiguous. The germline CDR1 and CDR2 sequences are MNHEY and SVGAGI. The CDR3 contains 14 residues. Trimming removed 5 bases from V and 0 bases from J, with 10 bases in between. The CDR3 DNA follows: TGTGCCAGCAGTCCCCAAATGACTAACTATGGCTACACCTTC. Protein product: CASSPQMTNYGYTF.

There are a few counts of this clone. The chain has TRBV7-9 and TRBJ1-1, with unresolved D. The CDR3 is 14 residues long. The germline gives CDR1 SEHNR, CDR2 FQNEAQ (reference sequence). Trimming took off 5 bases at V and 0 bases at J, with 10 bases between the two ends. The CDR3 DNA is TGTGCCAGCAGCATGATGACCCTGAACACTGAAGCTTTCTTT. It yields the protein CASSMMTLNTEAFF.

DNA for the CDR3: TGTGCCAGCAGTTCTGGCGATTTAACTGGCTACACCTTC. Its protein product is CASSSGDLTGYTF. This chain links TRBV28 with TRBJ1-2; D is ambiguous. Germline V CDR1 and CDR2: MDHEN, SYDVKM. This CDR3 has 13 residues. The V gene lost 4 bases and the J gene lost 7 bases, with 13 bases spanning the gap.

The rearrangement uses TRBV10-3 and TRBJ2-5; D gene unclear. The tail of the sequence fits TRBJ2-7 better, so the J call may be wrong. The germline V gene has CDR1 ENHRY and CDR2 SYGVKD. The CDR3 is made up of 14 amino acids. The CDR3 region is CAISESAKTYEQYF. The DNA of the CDR3 is TGTGCCATCAGTGAGTCCGCCAAGACCTACGAGCAGTACTTC.

This clone has only a few counts. The rearrangement joins TRBV2 to TRBJ2-1; D may be TRBD2 (5 bases). Germline CDR1 SNHLY, CDR2 FYNNEI. CDR3 length equals 13 residues. V was shortened by 5 bases and J by 5 bases, with 10 bases between the two germline ends. The CDR3 region has the DNA TGTGCCAGCAGTCCTTGGACTGACAATGAGCAGTTCTTC. It yields the protein CASSPWTDNEQFF.

The CDR3 DNA reads TGTGCCAGCAGTTTATCCCGGCCATCTGGAAACACCATATATTTT. Protein sequence: CASSLSRPSGNTIYF. The V call is TRBV28, the J call TRBJ1-3; no clear D. CDR1 and CDR2 (germline): MDHEN, SYDVKM. This CDR3 is built from 15 residues. V was trimmed by 1 base and J by 1 base, leaving 8 bases between them.

This clone was found a few times. The J gene is TRBJ1-1, the V gene TRBV19; no firm D call. CDR3 length: 15 amino acids. Germline CDR1 reads LNHDA; CDR2 reads SQIVND (reference sequence). Trimming left V 3 bases short and J 0 bases short, with 11 bases between. The CDR3 DNA is TGTGCCAGTAGTATGTCCCGATACATGAACACTGAAGCTTTCTTT. It encodes CASSMSRYMNTEAFF. Complete variable domain (other parts from reference TRBV19 and TRBJ1-1): DGGITQSPKYLFRKEGQNVTLSCEQNLNHDAMYWYRQDPGQGLRLIYYSQIVNDFQKGDIAEGYSVSREKKESFPLTVTSAQKNPTAFYLCASSMSRYMNTEAFFGQGTRLTVV.

This clone has more than one count but fewer than ten. V usage is TRBV11-2 and J usage is TRBJ2-3; the D is unclear. The CDR3 runs to 12 residues. Germline V gene lookup returns CDR1 SGHAT and CDR2 FQNNGV. The germline V and J ends were trimmed by 5 bases and 6 bases, with 9 bases remaining between them. The CDR3 sequence is CASSPNRDTQYF. The CDR3 nucleotides are TGTGCCAGCAGCCCTAATAGGGATACGCAGTATTTT.